This TCR beta chain was sequenced in a study of primary melanoma T cells and metastatic recurrence (TCRdb year 2020). As for the study more broadly: A total of 200 or so primary melanomas made up the cohort, all of stage T2 to T4 and more than 1 mm thick. The study tested whether T-cell fraction and T-cell repertoire clonality in primary melanoma tumors predicted patient outcome. The T-cell fraction measured by TCR beta sequencing was weighed against progression-free survival, the clinical outcome chosen for the comparison. Histopathological grading of tumor-infiltrating lymphocytes was compared with the T-cell fraction derived from sequencing. The paper as a whole reports these results and caveats: Protection appeared to be conferred by a T-cell fraction above 20% regardless of ulceration status, mitotic rate or nodal disease. Reportedly, adding T-cell fraction to tumor thickness improved progression-free survival prediction more than adding any other histopathological variable did. The authors framed an effective T-cell-mediated antitumor response in primary melanoma only as a suggestion, not a demonstrated mechanism. Tumor T-cell fraction was reported to predict progression-free survival independently of thickness, ulceration, mitotic rate and age.

The primary melanoma of each patient had been surgically resected and was considered potentially curable but at risk of metastatic recurrence. V lost 5 bases and J lost 3 bases, and the count of bases not matched to a germline gene is 3. CDR1 is given as GTSNPN and CDR2 as SVGIG, both from the germline V gene (reference sequence). The CDR3, from cysteine to phenylalanine, totals 14 residues. Only CDR3 DNA is held: 42 bases, read in frame from base 1. Comment on this clone: This receptor's antigen is unknown. There are no base qualities to consult, and no much larger clone falls within one base.

Libraries were made using the immunoSEQ multiplex PCR assay. High-throughput sequencing of the T-cell receptor beta chain was performed on primary melanoma tumor tissue. In the paper's pipeline: TCRB CDR3 sharing between samples and the distribution of insertions and deletions were included in the repertoire analyses. A gradient-boosted model ranked how well the T-cell fraction predicted outcome compared with histopathological variables. The immuneACCESS repertoire file appears here via TCRdb, limited to in-frame rearrangements. These files lack a portion of the clones; in checked studies, under half of the deficit traces to unresolved V genes, and the cause of the others is not known. For V, J and clone size, that table is used; D and trimming come from the DNA. For this sample the table gives fewer than 1,000 clones, of which 76% were detected only once. The ten biggest clones cover roughly two fifths of the sample.

The V gene is TRBV30 and the J gene is TRBJ2-1, and 11 junction bases match TRBD2. The sequencing input was melanoma tumor tissue. The source of this sequence is a human donor with melanoma. The nucleotide sequence is TGTGCCTGGGCTGGGACTAGCGGCTACAATGAGCAGTTCTTC. This translates into CAWAGTSGYNEQFF.